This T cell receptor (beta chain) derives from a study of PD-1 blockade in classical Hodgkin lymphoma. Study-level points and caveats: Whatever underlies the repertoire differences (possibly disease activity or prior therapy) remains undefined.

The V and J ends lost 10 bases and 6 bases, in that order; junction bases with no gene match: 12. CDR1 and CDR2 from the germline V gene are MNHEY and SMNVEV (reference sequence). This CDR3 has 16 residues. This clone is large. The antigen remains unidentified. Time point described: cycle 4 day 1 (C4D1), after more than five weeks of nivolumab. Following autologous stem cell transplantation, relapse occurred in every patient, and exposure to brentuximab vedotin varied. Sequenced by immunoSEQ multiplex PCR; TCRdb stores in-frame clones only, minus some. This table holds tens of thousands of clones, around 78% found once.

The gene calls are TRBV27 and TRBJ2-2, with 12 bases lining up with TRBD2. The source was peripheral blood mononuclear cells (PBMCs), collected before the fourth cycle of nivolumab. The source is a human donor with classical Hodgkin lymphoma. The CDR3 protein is CATLGPASGGAGELFF. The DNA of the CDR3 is TGTGCCACCCTCGGACCGGCTAGCGGGGGGGCCGGGGAGCTGTTTTTT.